The 7 T cell receptor beta chains below were found in one sample sequenced in a study of T-cell memory formation after mild COVID-19. TCRdb passed the 5' RACE reads through MiXCR, listing each CDR3 protein once. This table has a few hundred thousand distinct CDR3 sequences, roughly 21% appearing once. Specimen: PBMCs or a T cell subset sorted from them (not recorded which). These receptors all stem from a man aged 18 to 29 who had mild COVID-19 (a few samples of this study predate the infection). Cell type and time point are not known.

J is TRBJ1-5 and V is TRBV6-1; possibly TRBD1 for D (6 bases). Per the germline V gene, CDR1 is MNHNS and CDR2 is SASEGT. The CDR3 sequence is 15 residues long. V dropped 6 bases and J dropped 3 bases, with 15 bases sitting between them. CDR3 residues: CASSRTELFNQPQHF. The CDR3 nucleotides are TGTGCCAGCAGCCGGACAGAACTTTTCAATCAGCCCCAGCATTTT.

The chain is built from TRBV14 and TRBJ2-5; no firm D call. Germline V gives CDR1 SGHDN, CDR2 FVKESK. The CDR3 spans 15 residues. Trimming cost V 0 bases and J 2 bases, with 10 bases left between them. The CDR3 DNA reads TGTGCCAGCAGCCAAGATCTATGGTTTCAAGAGACCCAGTACTTC. Amino acid sequence: CASSQDLWFQETQYF.

This rearrangement joins TRBV23-1 to TRBJ2-1; D might be TRBD1 (6 bases). TRBV23-1 is an ORF; its function is uncertain. CDR3 length: 15 amino acids. V lost 5 bases to trimming and J lost 8 bases, with 19 bases between them. The CDR3 bases are TGCGCCAGCAGTAATCGGATTCTGGCAGGGGATGAGCAGTTCTTC. Amino acids: CASSNRILAGDEQFF.

Only a few counts were recorded for this clonotype. The DNA for the CDR3 is TGTGCCAGCTCACCGACGTCCGGGGACTCTGGGGCCAACGTCCTGACTTTC. Translated: CASSPTSGDSGANVLTF. This sequence joins TRBV18 and TRBJ2-6; tentative D call: TRBD2 (5 bases). Germline V lookup: CDR1 KGHSH, CDR2 LQKENI. The CDR3 runs 17 residues. V was trimmed by 3 bases and J by 0 bases, leaving 12 bases between them.

This sequence joins TRBV7-9 and TRBJ1-4; 8 bases agree with TRBD1. CDR3 length: 15 amino acids. Trimming took 5 bases from V and 8 from J; bases not matched to a gene: 10. Germline V gene data show CDR1 as SEHNR and CDR2 as FQNEAQ (reference sequence). CDR3 DNA: TGTGCCAGCAGCCCGAGGACAGGGTTAATGGAAAAACTGTTTTTT. Amino acid sequence: CASSPRTGLMEKLFF.

V usage is TRBV4-1 and J usage is TRBJ1-4; perhaps TRBD1 as D (6 bases). The CDR3 runs to 15 residues. Germline lookup yields CDR1 MGHRA and CDR2 YSYEKL. V was cut by 1 base and J by 7 bases, with 13 bases left in between. The CDR3 region is CASSQGLGGLEKLFF. CDR3 bases: TGCGCCAGCAGCCAAGGCCTAGGGGGGCTTGAAAAACTGTTTTTT.

The chain couples TRBV6-5 to TRBJ2-7; D is uncertain. The germline gives CDR1 MNHEY, CDR2 SVGAGI. Trimming removed 6 bases from V and 5 bases from J, with 8 bases in between. The CDR3 extends over 11 amino acids. For the CDR3, the DNA is TGTGCCAGCAGCCGATATGACGAGCAGTACTTC. Translated: CASSRYDEQYF.